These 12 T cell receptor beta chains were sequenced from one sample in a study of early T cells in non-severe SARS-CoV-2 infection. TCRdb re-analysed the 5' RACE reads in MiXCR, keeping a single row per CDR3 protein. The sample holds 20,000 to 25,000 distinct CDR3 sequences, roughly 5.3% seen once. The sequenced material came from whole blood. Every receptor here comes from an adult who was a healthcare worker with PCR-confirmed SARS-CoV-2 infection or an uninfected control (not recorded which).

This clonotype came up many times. In DNA form, the CDR3 reads TGTGCCACCAGCAGAGGTCGGGGGCCAGGTACGCAGTATTTT. Its translation is CATSRGRGPGTQYF. The J gene is TRBJ2-3, the V gene TRBV24-1; perhaps D is TRBD1 or TRBD2 (6 bases each). The germline V gene encodes CDR1 KGHDR and CDR2 SFDVKD. Trimming took off 7 bases at V and 8 bases at J, with 18 bases between the two ends. CDR3 length equals 14 residues.

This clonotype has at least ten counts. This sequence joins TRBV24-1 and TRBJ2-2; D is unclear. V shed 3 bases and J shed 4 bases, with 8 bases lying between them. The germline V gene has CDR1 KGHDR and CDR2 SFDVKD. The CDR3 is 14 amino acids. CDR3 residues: CATSDRIGTGELFF. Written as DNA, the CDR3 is TGTGCCACCAGTGATAGAATTGGCACCGGGGAGCTGTTTTTT.

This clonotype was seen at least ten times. CDR3 loop: CASSDWDDGFQYF. The CDR3 DNA reads TGTGCCAGCAGCGACTGGGACGATGGGTTCCAGTACTTC. The J gene is TRBJ2-5, the V gene TRBV9, with D possibly being TRBD1 or TRBD2 (5 bases each). The CDR3 runs 13 residues. V was cut by 3 bases and J by 10 bases, with 16 bases left in between. The germline V gene encodes CDR1 SGDLS and CDR2 YYNGEE.

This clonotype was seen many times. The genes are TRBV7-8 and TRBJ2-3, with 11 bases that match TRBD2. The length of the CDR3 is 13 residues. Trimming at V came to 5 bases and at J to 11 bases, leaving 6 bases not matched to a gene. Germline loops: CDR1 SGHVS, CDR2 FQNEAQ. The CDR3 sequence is CASSPTLAGGQYF. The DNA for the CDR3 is TGTGCCAGCAGCCCGACCCTAGCGGGAGGGCAGTATTTT.

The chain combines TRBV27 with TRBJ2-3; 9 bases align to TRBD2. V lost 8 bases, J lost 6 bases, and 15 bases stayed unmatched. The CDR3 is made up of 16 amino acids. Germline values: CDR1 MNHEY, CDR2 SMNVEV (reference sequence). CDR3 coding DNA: TGTGCCAGCGGGTTAAGACTAGCGGCCCTACCCGATACGCAGTATTTT. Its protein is CASGLRLAALPDTQYF.

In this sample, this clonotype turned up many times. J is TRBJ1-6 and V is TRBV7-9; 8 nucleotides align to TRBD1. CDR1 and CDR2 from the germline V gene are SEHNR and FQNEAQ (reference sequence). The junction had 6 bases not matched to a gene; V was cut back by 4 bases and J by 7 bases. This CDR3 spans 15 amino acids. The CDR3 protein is CASSSSGTGNSPLHF. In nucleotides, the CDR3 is TGTGCCAGCAGCTCGTCCGGGACAGGCAATTCACCCCTCCACTTT.

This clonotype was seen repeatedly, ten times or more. CDR3 in DNA: TGTGCCAGCAGCTTGAGGGGGCCTGCTAACTATGGCTACACCTTC. This translates into CASSLRGPANYGYTF. The rearrangement joins TRBV13 to TRBJ1-2; 7 nucleotides agree with TRBD1. V shed 3 bases, J shed 0 bases, and the junction held 4 bases outside the gene matches. Germline lookup yields CDR1 PRHDT and CDR2 FYEKMQ (reference sequence). The CDR3 has 15 amino acids.

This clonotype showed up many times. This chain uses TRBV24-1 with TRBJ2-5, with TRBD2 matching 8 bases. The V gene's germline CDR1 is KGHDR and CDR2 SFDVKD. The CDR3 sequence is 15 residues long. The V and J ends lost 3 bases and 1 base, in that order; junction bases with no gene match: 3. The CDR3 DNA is TGTGCCACCAGTGATAGCGGGAGCCCCCAAGAGACCCAGTACTTC. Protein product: CATSDSGSPQETQYF.

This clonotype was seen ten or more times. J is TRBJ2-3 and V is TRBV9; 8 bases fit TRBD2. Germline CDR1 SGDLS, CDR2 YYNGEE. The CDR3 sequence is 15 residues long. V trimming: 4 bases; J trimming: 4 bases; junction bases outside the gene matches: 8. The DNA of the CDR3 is TGTGCCAGCAGCCCCCGAGCTAGCGGGTCAGATACGCAGTATTTT. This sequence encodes CASSPRASGSDTQYF.

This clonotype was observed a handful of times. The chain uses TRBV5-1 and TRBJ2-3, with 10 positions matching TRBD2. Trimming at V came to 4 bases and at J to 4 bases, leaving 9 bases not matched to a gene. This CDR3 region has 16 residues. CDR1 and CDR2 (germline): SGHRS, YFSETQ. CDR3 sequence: CASSPTGTSVSDTQYF. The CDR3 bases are TGCGCCAGCAGCCCGACCGGGACTAGCGTATCAGATACGCAGTATTTT.

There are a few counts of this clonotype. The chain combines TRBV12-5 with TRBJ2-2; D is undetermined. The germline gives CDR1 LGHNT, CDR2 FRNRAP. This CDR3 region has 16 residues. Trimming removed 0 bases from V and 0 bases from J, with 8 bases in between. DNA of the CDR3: TGTGCTAGTGGTTTGGTGGTCGCCGCGAACACCGGGGAGCTGTTTTTT. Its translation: CASGLVVAANTGELFF.

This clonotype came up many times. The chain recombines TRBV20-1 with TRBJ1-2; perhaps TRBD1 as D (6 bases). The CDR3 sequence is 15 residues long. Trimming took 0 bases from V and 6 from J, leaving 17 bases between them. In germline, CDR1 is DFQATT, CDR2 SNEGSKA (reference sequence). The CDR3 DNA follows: TGCAGTGCTAGAGATCGAAGGGGGTGGATGGATGGCTACACCTTC. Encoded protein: CSARDRRGWMDGYTF.